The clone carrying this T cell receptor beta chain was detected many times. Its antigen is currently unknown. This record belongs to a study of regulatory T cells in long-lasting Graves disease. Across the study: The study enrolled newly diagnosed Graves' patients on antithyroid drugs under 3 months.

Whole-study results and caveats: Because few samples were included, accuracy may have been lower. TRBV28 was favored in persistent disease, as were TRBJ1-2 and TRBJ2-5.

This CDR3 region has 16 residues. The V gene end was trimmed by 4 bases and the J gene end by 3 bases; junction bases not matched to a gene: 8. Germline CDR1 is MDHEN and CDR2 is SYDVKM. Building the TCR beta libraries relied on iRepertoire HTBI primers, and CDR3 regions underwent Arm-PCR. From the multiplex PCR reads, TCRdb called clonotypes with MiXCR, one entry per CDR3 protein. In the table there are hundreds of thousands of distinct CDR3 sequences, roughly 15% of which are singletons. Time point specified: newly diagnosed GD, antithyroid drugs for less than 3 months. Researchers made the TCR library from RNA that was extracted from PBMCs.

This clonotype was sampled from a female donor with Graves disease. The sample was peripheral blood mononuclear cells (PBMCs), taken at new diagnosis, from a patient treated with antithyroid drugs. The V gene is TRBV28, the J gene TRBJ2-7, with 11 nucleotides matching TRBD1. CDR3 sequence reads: CASSSVRDRGSYEQYF. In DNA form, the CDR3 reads TGTGCCAGCAGTTCGGTTCGGGACAGGGGGAGCTACGAGCAGTACTTC.